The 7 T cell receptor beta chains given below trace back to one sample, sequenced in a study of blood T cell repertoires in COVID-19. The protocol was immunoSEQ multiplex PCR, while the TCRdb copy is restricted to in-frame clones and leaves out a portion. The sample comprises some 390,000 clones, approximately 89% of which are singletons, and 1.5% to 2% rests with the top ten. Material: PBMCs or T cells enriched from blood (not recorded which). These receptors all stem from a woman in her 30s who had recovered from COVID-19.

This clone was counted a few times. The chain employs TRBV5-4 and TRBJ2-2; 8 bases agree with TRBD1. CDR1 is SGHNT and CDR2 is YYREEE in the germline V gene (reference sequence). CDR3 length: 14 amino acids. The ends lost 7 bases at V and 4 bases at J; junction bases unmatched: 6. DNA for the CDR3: TGTGCCAGCTGGGAGGACAGGGTCACCGGGGAGCTGTTTTTT. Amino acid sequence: CASWEDRVTGELFF.

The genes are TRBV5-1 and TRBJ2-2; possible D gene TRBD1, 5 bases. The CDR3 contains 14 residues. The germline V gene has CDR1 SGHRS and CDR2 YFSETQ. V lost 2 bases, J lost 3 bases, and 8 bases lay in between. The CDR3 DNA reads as TGCGCCAGCAGCTTAAGGGGTGACACCGGGGAGCTGTTTTTT. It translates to CASSLRGDTGELFF. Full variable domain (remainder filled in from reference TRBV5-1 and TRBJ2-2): KAGVTQTPRYLIKTRGQQVTLSCSPISGHRSVSWYQQTPGQGLQFLFEYFSETQRNKGNFPGRFSGRQFSNSRSEMNVSTLELGDSALYLCASSLRGDTGELFFGEGSRLTVL.

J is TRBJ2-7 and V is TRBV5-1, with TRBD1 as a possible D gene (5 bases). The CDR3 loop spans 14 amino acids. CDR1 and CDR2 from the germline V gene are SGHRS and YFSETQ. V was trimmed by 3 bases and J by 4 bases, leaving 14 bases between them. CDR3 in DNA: TGCGCCAGCAGCTCCCTCAGGACACCGTACGAGCAGTACTTC. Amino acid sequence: CASSSLRTPYEQYF.

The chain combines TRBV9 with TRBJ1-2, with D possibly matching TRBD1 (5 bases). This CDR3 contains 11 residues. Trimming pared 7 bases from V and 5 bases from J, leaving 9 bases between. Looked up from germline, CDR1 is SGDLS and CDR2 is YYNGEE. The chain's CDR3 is CASDSKYGYTF. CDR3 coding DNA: TGTGCCAGCGACAGCAAGTATGGCTACACCTTC. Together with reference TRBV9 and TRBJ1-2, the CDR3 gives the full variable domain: DSGVTQTPKHLITATGQRVTLRCSPRSGDLSVYWYQQSLDQGLQFLIQYYNGEERAKGNILERFSAQQFPDLHSELNLSSLELGDSALYFCASDSKYGYTFGSGTRLTVV.

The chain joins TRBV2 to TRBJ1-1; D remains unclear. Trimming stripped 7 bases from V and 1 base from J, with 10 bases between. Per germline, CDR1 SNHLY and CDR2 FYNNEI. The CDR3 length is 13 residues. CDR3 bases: TGTGCCAGCAAGTACAGACGGAACACTGAAGCTTTCTTT. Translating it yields CASKYRRNTEAFF.

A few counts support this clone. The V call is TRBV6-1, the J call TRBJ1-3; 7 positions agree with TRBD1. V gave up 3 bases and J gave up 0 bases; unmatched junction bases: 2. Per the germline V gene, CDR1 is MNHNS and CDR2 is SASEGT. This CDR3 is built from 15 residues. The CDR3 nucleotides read TGTGCCAGCAGTGAGGGGACAGTCTCTGGAAACACCATATATTTT. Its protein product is CASSEGTVSGNTIYF.

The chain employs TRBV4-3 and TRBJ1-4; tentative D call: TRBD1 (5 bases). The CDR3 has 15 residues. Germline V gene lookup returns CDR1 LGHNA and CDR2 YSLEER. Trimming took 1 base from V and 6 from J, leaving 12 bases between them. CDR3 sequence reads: CASSQVGREDEKLFF. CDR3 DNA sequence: TGCGCCAGCAGCCAAGTGGGCAGGGAGGATGAAAAACTGTTTTTT.